Below, one TCR beta chain is given with its context. Assay used: immunoSEQ multiplex PCR; TCRdb lists only in-frame clones, some missing. Counted here are 310,000 or so clones, nearly 90% occurring once; the ten biggest clones make up approximately 5%. Participant ages covered roughly 18 to 89 years across around 25 US areas. Recovered status in Cohort 3 required two negative PCRs, clearance, or symptom resolution. Germline V gives CDR1 SGHAT, CDR2 FQNNGV. V was pared by 3 bases and J by 3 bases, with 4 bases of the junction left unmatched. This CDR3 has 15 residues. The sample originates from a study of blood T cell repertoires in COVID-19. Background on the study: From T cells, B-cell-depleted T cells, or PBMCs came the material, which was cDNA or gDNA.

The chain carries TRBV11-2 and TRBJ2-1; 8 bases map to TRBD2. The TCR was taken from a woman aged 30 to 39 who had recovered from COVID-19. The sequencing input was PBMCs or T cells enriched from blood (not recorded which). CDR3 in amino acids: CASSFPGGLYNEQFF. In DNA form, the CDR3 reads TGTGCCAGCAGCTTCCCGGGGGGGCTCTACAATGAGCAGTTCTTC.